This entry is about one TCR beta chain. Its matching antigen is unknown. Time point: pre-sensitization, week 0. Treatment denoted: therapeutic diphenylcyclopropenone sensitization with weekly scalp DPC. Attachment of unique molecular identifiers to individual cDNA molecules was performed in the library. TCRdb reprocessed the RACE reads via MiXCR and lists one record per CDR3 protein. The repertoire includes 300,000 to 450,000 distinct CDR3 sequences, approximately 5.8% of them detected once, and more than 8% sits in the top ten. This record comes from a study of human T cells and chemical hapten exposure. Notes on the study in general: Against controls, expanded TCRs gave rise to significantly more large CDR3 similarity clusters.

Germline V CDR1 and CDR2: MNHEY, SVGEGT. The CDR3 spans 16 residues. V was trimmed by 5 bases and J by 0 bases, leaving 15 bases between them. The chain employs TRBV6-2 or TRBV6-3 and TRBJ2-3; D gene ambiguous. The sequence was collected from a young woman with alopecia areata. Some clones in this sample may be carry-over from other donors' samples. Sequenced here: whole blood, sampled in connection with sensitization to the hapten diphenylcyclopropenone (DPC). The CDR3 DNA is TGTGCCAGCAGTCCCAACAGTTGGGGTAGCACAGATACGCAGTATTTT. It codes for CASSPNSWGSTDTQYF.